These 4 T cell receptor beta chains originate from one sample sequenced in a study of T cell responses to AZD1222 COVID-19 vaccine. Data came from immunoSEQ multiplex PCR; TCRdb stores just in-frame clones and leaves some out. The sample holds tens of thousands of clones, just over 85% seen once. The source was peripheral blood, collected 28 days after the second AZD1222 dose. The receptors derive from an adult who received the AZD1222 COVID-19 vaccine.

CDR3 sequence reads: CVTGEVLTEAFF. In DNA form, the CDR3 reads TGTGTTACAGGGGAGGTCCTGACTGAAGCTTTCTTT. The rearrangement links TRBV30 to TRBJ1-1, with 7 bases identical to TRBD1. CDR3 length equals 12 residues. Germline V gives CDR1 GTSNPN, CDR2 SVGIG (reference sequence).

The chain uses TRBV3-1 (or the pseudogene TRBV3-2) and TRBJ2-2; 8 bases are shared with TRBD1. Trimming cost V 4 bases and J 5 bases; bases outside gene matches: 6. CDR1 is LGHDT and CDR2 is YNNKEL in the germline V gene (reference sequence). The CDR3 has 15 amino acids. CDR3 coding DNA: TGTGCCAGCAGCCCCGGACAGGGCATAACCGGGGAGCTGTTTTTT. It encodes CASSPGQGITGELFF.

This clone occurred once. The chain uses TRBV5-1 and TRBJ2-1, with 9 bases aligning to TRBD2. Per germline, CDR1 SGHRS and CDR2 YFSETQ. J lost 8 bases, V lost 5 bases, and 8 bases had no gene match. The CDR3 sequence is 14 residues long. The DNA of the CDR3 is TGCGCCAGCAGACAGGGACTAGCCGGGGATGAGCAGTTCTTC. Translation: CASRQGLAGDEQFF.

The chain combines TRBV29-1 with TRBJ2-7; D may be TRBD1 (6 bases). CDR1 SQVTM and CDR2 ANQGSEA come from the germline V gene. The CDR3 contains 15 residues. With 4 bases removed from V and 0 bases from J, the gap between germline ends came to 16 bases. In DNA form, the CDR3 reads TGCAGCGTTGTTGCTGTGGGACACCTCTCCTACGAGCAGTACTTC. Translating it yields CSVVAVGHLSYEQYF.